The entry that follows covers one T cell receptor (beta chain) sequence. Produced via immunoSEQ multiplex PCR; TCRdb's table is partial and in-frame only. Of around 67,000 clones listed, approximately 81% were seen once; the top ten hold around 2%. J gave up 0 bases and V 5 bases, and 6 bases lay outside the gene matches. CDR1 SGHAT and CDR2 FQNNGV come from the germline V gene. The CDR3 runs 16 residues. This sample was taken from a study of OX40 agonist ivuxolimab in advanced cancers. Study information: Patients enrolled in dose escalation were diagnosed with hepatocellular carcinoma, melanoma, renal cell or head and neck cancer.

The source was CD4+ or CD8+ T cells sorted from blood, collected in a trial of the OX40 agonist ivuxolimab. The chain combines TRBV11-2 with TRBJ2-2; TRBD1 matches at 7 bases. This clonotype originated in an adult with an advanced solid tumor such as melanoma, head and neck, liver or kidney cancer. CDR3 in amino acids: CASSLTGTANTGELFF. CDR3 DNA sequence: TGTGCCAGCAGCCTTACCGGGACAGCGAACACCGGGGAGCTGTTTTTT.